The clone carrying this T cell receptor (beta chain) was detected ten times or more. This record belongs to a study of regulatory T cells in long-lasting Graves disease. V was clipped by 2 bases and J by 5 bases; unmatched bases: 9. The CDR3 covers 16 residues. Germline V gene sequence: CDR1 MDHEN, CDR2 SYDVKM. According to the study, TCR beta libraries were built with iRepertoire HTBI primers and CDR3-region Arm-PCR. TCRdb called the multiplex PCR reads again in MiXCR, with one record for every CDR3 protein. The table shows 400,000 to 500,000 distinct CDR3 sequences, with under 25% occurring only once. Time point here: persistent/refractory GD, antithyroid drugs over 5 years with positive TRAb. PBMC-derived RNA was used for the TCR library.

The sequence was collected from a female donor with Graves disease. The input for sequencing was peripheral blood mononuclear cells (PBMCs), taken when the disease was refractory, from a patient treated with antithyroid drugs. The V gene is TRBV28, the J gene TRBJ2-5; 9 nucleotides match TRBD1. CDR3 sequence reads: CASSLITGQGEETQYF. CDR3 coding DNA: TGTGCCAGCAGTTTAATAACGGGACAGGGAGAGGAGACCCAGTACTTC.